This TCR beta chain emerged from a study of blood T cell repertoires in COVID-19. Study-wide background: The study drew acute and convalescent COVID-19 samples from the United States, Italy and Spain. T cells, B-cell-depleted T cells, or PBMCs supplied cDNA or gDNA.

V lost 2 bases and J lost 1, with 19 bases in between. The CDR3 extends over 18 amino acids. The V gene's germline CDR1 is LGHDT and CDR2 YNNKEL (reference sequence). Under the authors' procedure: Nucleated cell number was recorded as an estimate derived from reference gene primer amplification. The assay was immunoSEQ multiplex PCR, and TCRdb's table has in-frame clones only and misses some. V and J calls and clone size come straight from that table; D and trimming were deduced from the DNA. The sample lists under 250,000 clones; just over 85% were seen once. The sequencing sample was made of peripheral blood. The chain employs TRBV3-1 (or the pseudogene TRBV3-2) and TRBJ2-3; a possible D gene is TRBD1 (7 bases). The TCR sequence derives from a man of 80 years or more with acute or convalescent COVID-19. CDR3 amino acids: CASSQRGGGAGRTDTQYF. The CDR3, as DNA: TGTGCCAGCAGCCAAAGAGGGGGCGGCGCGGGGCGCACAGATACGCAGTATTTT.